Listed below are T cell receptor beta chains from one sample, sequenced in a study of T cell changes during pregnancy in multiple sclerosis. Produced via immunoSEQ multiplex PCR; TCRdb's table is partial and in-frame only. Here the sample spans over 50,000 clones, 90% being singletons. Sequences were derived from peripheral blood, sampled in the first trimester of pregnancy. The receptor set was obtained from a female donor in good health, enrolled as a control in a pregnancy study. CDR3s include the opening cysteine and the closing phenylalanine or tryptophan. D genes are given only for firm matches. The size of a clone is reported for some rows only, either as once, few or many, or as a class for expanded clones.

>TRBV4-1|-|-|TRBJ1-5
TGCGCCAGCAGCCAAGGAGTTCGGAGCAATCAGCCCCAGCATTTT
CASSQGVRSNQPQHF
>TRBV11-3|-|TRBD2|TRBJ2-3
TGTGCCAGCAGCTTAGCCGGTGGTAGCGGGGGCCTGGATACGCAGTATTTT
CASSLAGGSGGLDTQYF
>TRBV28|-|-|TRBJ2-7
TGTGCCAGCAGAACAGGGTTGACCTACGAGCAGTACTTC
CASRTGLTYEQYF
>TRBV23-1|-|TRBD2|TRBJ2-1
TGCGCCAGCAGTCAATTCAATAGCGGGAGGGGCAATGAGCAGTTCTTC
CASSQFNSGRGNEQFF
>TRBV29-1|-|-|TRBJ2-3
TGCAGCGCCCCTGACCTAGCGTCTAGCACAGATACGCAGTATTTT
CSAPDLASSTDTQYF
>TRBV9|-|TRBD1|TRBJ1-3
TGTGCCAGCAGCGTAGATTTCAGGGGGCTAGAAAACACCATATATTTT
CASSVDFRGLENTIYF
>TRBV6-4|-|-|TRBJ1-5
TGTGCCAGCAGTGACCCCATTTATCAGCCCCAGCATTTT
CASSDPIYQPQHF
>TRBV2|-|TRBD1|TRBJ1-2
TGTGCCAGCCTAGAGGACAGGGGTAGAGATGGCTACACCTTC
CASLEDRGRDGYTF
>TRBV6-1|-|-|TRBJ1-5
TGTGCCAGCAGTTCTAACATGGGGGGAAATCAGCCCCAGCATTTT
CASSSNMGGNQPQHF
>TRBV7-2|-|TRBD1|TRBJ2-7
TGTGCCAGCAGGAAGACAGGGGCCTCCTACGAGCAGTACTTC
CASRKTGASYEQYF
>TRBV27|once|-|TRBJ2-7
TGTGCCAGCAGTTTCGGGGGTACCTACGAGCAGTACTTC
CASSFGGTYEQYF
>TRBV7-6|once|-|TRBJ1-4
TGTGCCAGCAGCTTAGGCGGGGGCGGAACAACTAATGAAAAACTGTTTTTT
CASSLGGGGTTNEKLFF
>TRBV5-6|-|-|TRBJ1-3
TGTGCCAGCAGCTTGCTCACTACCTTGGGAAACACCATATATTTT
CASSLLTTLGNTIYF
>TRBV6-5|-|-|TRBJ2-6
TGTGCCAGCAGTTACGGACAGTCTGGGGCCAACGTCCTGACTTTC
CASSYGQSGANVLTF
>TRBV5-1|-|-|TRBJ2-7
TGCGCCAGCAGCTTTAGCCCCAGCCTGTCCTACGAGCAGTACTTC
CASSFSPSLSYEQYF
>TRBV27|few|-|TRBJ2-7
TGTGCCAGCAGTCGAGAGAACGAGCAGTACTTC
CASSRENEQYF
>TRBV30|-|TRBD1|TRBJ1-2
TGTGCCTGGAGTGCCGGGACAGCCAACTATGGCTACACCTTC
CAWSAGTANYGYTF
>TRBV5-1|-|-|TRBJ1-1
TGCGCCAGCAGACCGGACAGGAACACTGAAGCTTTCTTT
CASRPDRNTEAFF
>TRBV28|-|TRBD2|TRBJ2-1
TGTGCCAGCAGTTATCAATTTCAGCGGGACTACAATGAGCAGTTCTTC
CASSYQFQRDYNEQFF
>TRBV7-9|-|TRBD1|TRBJ2-1
TGTGCCAGCCGACAGGGGTCCTACAATGAGCAGTTCTTC
CASRQGSYNEQFF
>TRBV7-6|-|TRBD1|TRBJ2-7
TGTGCCAGCGAGGGACAGGGGAACTACGAGCAGTACTTC
CASEGQGNYEQYF
>TRBV10-3|-|-|TRBJ1-5
TGTGCCATCAGTGAGACCCCAGTGGTCGGCAATCAGCCCCAGCATTTT
CAISETPVVGNQPQHF
>TRBV7-2|-|-|TRBJ2-3
TGTGCCAGCAGCTTAGTGTGGAGGGGGACAGAAGGGCAGTATTTT
CASSLVWRGTEGQYF
>TRBV5-1|-|-|TRBJ1-2
TGCGCCAGCAGCTTGGAACAGGAGTTTTATGGCTACACCTTC
CASSLEQEFYGYTF
>TRBV7-9|-|-|TRBJ2-5
TGTGCCAGCAGCTCGAGCCGGGAGACCCAGTACTTC
CASSSSRETQYF
>TRBV18|-|-|TRBJ2-1
TGTGCCAGCTCACCTTCCACCGGGTGGAATGAGCAGTTCTTC
CASSPSTGWNEQFF
>TRBV5-5|-|-|TRBJ1-1
TGTGCCAGCAGCTTGGTGGCCGGGGGGGTGAACACTGAAGCTTTCTTT
CASSLVAGGVNTEAFF
>TRBV29-1|once|-|TRBJ2-2
TGCAGCGGCAGATTGAACACCGGGGAGCTGTTTTTT
CSGRLNTGELFF
>TRBV6-5|-|TRBD1|TRBJ2-1
TGTGCCAGCAGTACCGACAGGGGGCGGGGGCAGTTCTTC
CASSTDRGRGQFF
>TRBV11-2|once|TRBD2|TRBJ2-1
TGTGCCAGCAGCGTTAGCGGGAGGGCCCATGAGCAGTTCTTC
CASSVSGRAHEQFF
>TRBV28|-|-|TRBJ2-1
TGTGCCAGCAGTGCGCGATACAATGAGCAGTTCTTC
CASSARYNEQFF
>TRBV5-1|-|TRBD1|TRBJ1-1
TGCGCCAGCAGCCAGGGGGTCCCGAACACTGAAGCTTTCTTT
CASSQGVPNTEAFF
>TRBV10-3|-|TRBD1|TRBJ1-2
TGTGCCATCAGTGGGGGAACAGGGGAACCCTATGGCTACACCTTC
CAISGGTGEPYGYTF
>TRBV2|once|-|TRBJ1-2
TGTGCCAGCAGTGTGGGACATAACGGTGGCTACACCTTC
CASSVGHNGGYTF
>TRBV5-6|-|TRBD1|TRBJ1-4
TGTGCCAGCAGCTCACAGGGGACAGATGAAAAACTGTTTTTT
CASSSQGTDEKLFF
>TRBV5-6|-|TRBD1|TRBJ1-4
TGTGCCAGCAGCCCTGGAACCGCCACAGGGGATGAAAAACTGTTTTTT
CASSPGTATGDEKLFF
>TRBV7-8|once|-|TRBJ1-1
TGTGCCAGCAGCTTAGCCCGGAACACTGAAGCTTTCTTT
CASSLARNTEAFF
>TRBV5-5|-|-|TRBJ1-1
TGTGCCAGCAGCGGCCGGACTGGCGTGAAAGCTTTCTTT
CASSGRTGVKAFF
>TRBV7-2|-|-|TRBJ2-7
TGTGCCAGCAGCTTAGCGAGAACCTCCTACGAGCAGTACTTC
CASSLARTSYEQYF
>TRBV10-3|-|-|TRBJ2-2
TGTGCCATCAGTGAGTCCTTCAGCACCGGGGAGCTGTTTTTT
CAISESFSTGELFF
>TRBV4-2|few|TRBD2|TRBJ2-3
TGTGCCAGCAGCCAAGGTAGCGGGAGCACAGATACGCAGTATTTT
CASSQGSGSTDTQYF
>TRBV5-1|-|-|TRBJ2-7
TGCGCCAGCAGCCTCCCCGCTACAGGGGGGGCCTACGAGCAGTACTTC
CASSLPATGGAYEQYF
>TRBV10-3|-|-|TRBJ1-2
TGTGCCATCAGTGAGGGGGGGTCCAGCTATGGCTACACCTTC
CAISEGGSSYGYTF
>TRBV28|-|TRBD1|TRBJ1-2
TGTGCCAGCAGCTACCGCGGGACAGGGGCTTATAGCTATGGCTACACCTTC
CASSYRGTGAYSYGYTF
>TRBV4-1|-|-|TRBJ2-2
TGCGCCAGCAGCCAAGTCGGGAACACCGGGGAGCTGTTTTTT
CASSQVGNTGELFF